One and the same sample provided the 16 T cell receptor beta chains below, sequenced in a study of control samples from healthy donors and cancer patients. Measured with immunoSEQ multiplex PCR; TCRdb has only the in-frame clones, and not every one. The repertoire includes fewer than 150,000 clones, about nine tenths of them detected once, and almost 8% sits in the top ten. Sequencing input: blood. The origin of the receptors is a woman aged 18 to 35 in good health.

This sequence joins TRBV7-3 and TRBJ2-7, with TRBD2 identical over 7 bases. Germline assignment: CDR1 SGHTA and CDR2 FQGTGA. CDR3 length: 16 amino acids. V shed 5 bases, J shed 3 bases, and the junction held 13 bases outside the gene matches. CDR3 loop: CASSQVPTSAYYEQYF. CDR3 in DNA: TGTGCCAGCAGCCAGGTCCCCACTAGCGCTTACTACGAGCAGTACTTC.

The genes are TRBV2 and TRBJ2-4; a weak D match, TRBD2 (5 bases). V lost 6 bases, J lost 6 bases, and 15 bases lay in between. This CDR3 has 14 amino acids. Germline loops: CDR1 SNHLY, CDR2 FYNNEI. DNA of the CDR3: TGTGCCAGCAGATTACTAGATCCGGGAAACATTCAGTACTTC. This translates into CASRLLDPGNIQYF.

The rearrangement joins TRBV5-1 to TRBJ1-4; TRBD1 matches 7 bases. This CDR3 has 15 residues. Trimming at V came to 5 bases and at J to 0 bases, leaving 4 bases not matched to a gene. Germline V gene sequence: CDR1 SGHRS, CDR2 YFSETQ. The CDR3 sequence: CASRSQGATNEKLFF. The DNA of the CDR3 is TGCGCCAGCAGATCCCAGGGGGCAACTAATGAAAAACTGTTTTTT. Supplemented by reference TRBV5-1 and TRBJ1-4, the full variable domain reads KAGVTQTPRYLIKTRGQQVTLSCSPISGHRSVSWYQQTPGQGLQFLFEYFSETQRNKGNFPGRFSGRQFSNSRSEMNVSTLELGDSALYLCASRSQGATNEKLFFGSGTQLSVL.

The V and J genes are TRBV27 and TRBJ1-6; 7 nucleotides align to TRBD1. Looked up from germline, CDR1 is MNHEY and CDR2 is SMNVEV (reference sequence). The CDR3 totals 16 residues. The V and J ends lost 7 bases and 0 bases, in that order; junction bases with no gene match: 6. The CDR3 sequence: CASTRTGSSYNSPLHF. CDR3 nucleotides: TGTGCCAGCACCAGGACAGGAAGCTCCTATAATTCACCCCTCCACTTT.

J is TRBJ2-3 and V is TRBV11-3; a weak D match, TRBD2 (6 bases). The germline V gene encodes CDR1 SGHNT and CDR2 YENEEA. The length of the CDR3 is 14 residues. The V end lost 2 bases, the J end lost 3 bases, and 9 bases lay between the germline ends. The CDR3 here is CASSLSGRTDTQYF. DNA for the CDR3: TGTGCCAGCAGCTTAAGTGGGAGGACAGATACGCAGTATTTT.

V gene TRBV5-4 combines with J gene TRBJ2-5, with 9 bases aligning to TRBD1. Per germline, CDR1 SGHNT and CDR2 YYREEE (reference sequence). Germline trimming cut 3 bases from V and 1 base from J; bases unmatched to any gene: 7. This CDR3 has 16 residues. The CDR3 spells CASSSRQGGVQETQYF. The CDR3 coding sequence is TGTGCCAGCAGCTCCAGACAGGGGGGGGTCCAAGAGACCCAGTACTTC.

The CDR3 bases are TGTGCCAGCAGCCCCGGGGCCGACAATCAGCCCCAGCATTTT. Its protein is CASSPGADNQPQHF. The V call is TRBV16, the J call TRBJ1-5, with D possibly matching TRBD1 (5 bases). The ends were cut back, 4 bases at V and 3 bases at J, with 10 bases in the middle. The germline gives CDR1 KGHSY, CDR2 FQNENV. CDR3 size: 14 residues. The variable domain in full, completed from reference TRBV16 and TRBJ1-5, reads GEEVAQTPKHLVRGEGQKAKLYCAPIKGHSYVFWYQQVLKNEFKFLISFQNENVFDETGMPKERFSAKCLPNSPCSLEIQATKLEDSAVYFCASSPGADNQPQHFGDGTRLSIL.

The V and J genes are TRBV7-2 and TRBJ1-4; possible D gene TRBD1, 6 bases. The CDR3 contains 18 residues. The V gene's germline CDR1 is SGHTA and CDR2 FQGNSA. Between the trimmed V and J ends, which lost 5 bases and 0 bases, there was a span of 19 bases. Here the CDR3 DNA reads TGTGCCAGCAGCGCCTACAGGGTGTCCTCTGCAACTAATGAAAAACTGTTTTTT. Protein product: CASSAYRVSSATNEKLFF.

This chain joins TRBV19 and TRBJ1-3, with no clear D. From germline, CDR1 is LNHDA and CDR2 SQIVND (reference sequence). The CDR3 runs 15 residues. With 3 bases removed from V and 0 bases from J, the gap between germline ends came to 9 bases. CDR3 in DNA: TGTGCCAGTAGTATTGCCAGCAGCTCTGGAAACACCATATATTTT. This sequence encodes CASSIASSSGNTIYF.

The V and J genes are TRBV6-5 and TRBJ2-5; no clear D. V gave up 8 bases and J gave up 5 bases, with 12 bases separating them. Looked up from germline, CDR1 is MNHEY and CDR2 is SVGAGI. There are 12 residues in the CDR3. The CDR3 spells CASLHLYETQYF. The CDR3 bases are TGTGCCAGCCTCCACCTTTATGAGACCCAGTACTTC.

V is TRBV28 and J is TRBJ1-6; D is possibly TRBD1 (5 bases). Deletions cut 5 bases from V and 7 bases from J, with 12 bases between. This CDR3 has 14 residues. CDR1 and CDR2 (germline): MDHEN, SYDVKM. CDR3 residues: CASSPPWGNSPLHF. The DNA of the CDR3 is TGTGCCAGCAGTCCACCGTGGGGGAATTCACCCCTCCACTTT.

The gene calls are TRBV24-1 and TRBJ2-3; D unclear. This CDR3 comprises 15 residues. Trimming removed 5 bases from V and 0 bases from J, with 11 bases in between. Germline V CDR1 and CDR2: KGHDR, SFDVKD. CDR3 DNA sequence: TGTGCCACCAGTGTCGTGGGGTCAAGCACAGATACGCAGTATTTT. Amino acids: CATSVVGSSTDTQYF.

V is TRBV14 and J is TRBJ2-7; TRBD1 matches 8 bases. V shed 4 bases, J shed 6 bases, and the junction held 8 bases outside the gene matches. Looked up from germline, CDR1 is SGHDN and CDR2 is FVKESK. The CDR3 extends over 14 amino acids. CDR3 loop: CASSPWTGSREQYF. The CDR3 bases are TGTGCCAGCAGCCCGTGGACAGGGAGTCGCGAGCAGTACTTC.

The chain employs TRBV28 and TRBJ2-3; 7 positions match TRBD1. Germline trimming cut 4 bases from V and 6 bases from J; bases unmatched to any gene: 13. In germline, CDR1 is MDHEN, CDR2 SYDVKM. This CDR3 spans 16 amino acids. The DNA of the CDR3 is TGTGCCAGCAGTTGGAGCACAGGGGTAGTTGGGGATACGCAGTATTTT. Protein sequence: CASSWSTGVVGDTQYF.

Here the CDR3 reads CASSQGGAGTTGELFF. In DNA form, the CDR3 reads TGCGCCAGCAGCCAAGGGGGGGCGGGAACAACCGGGGAGCTGTTTTTT. This chain links TRBV4-1 with TRBJ2-2; D is tentatively TRBD1 or TRBD2 (6 bases each). V gave up 1 base and J gave up 5 bases, with 14 bases separating them. CDR1 MGHRA and CDR2 YSYEKL come from the germline V gene. The CDR3 has 16 residues.

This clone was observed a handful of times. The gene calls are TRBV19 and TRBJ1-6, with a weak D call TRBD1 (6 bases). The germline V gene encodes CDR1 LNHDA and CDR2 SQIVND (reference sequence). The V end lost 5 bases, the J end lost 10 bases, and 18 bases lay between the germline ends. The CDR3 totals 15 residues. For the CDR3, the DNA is TGTGCCAGTAGTGGAGTTCAGACAGGACGCTCACCCCTCCACTTT. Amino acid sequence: CASSGVQTGRSPLHF.